This T cell receptor (beta chain) was sequenced in a study of shared clonotypes between healthy human individuals. Findings and limits, study-wide: Enrolling few donors narrowed the genetic and exposure-history diversity that was represented.

Trimming pared 2 bases from V and 0 bases from J, leaving 9 bases between. This CDR3 spans 15 amino acids. Germline V gives CDR1 SEHNR, CDR2 FQNEAQ (reference sequence). Produced via immunoSEQ multiplex PCR; TCRdb's table is partial and in-frame only. This sample has around 990,000 clones, with about 80% found just once. As regards this clone: Its antigen is still unknown.

The gene calls are TRBV7-9 and TRBJ2-3; D possibly corresponds to TRBD1 (6 bases). The material sequenced was memory CD4+ T cells from PBMCs. The subset here: CD45RA-negative fraction. The sequence derives from a man younger than 35 in good health. Some clones in this sample may be carry-over from other donors' samples. CDR3 sequence reads: CASSLRQDSTDTQYF. The CDR3 DNA sequence: TGTGCCAGCAGCTTACGACAGGATAGCACAGATACGCAGTATTTT.